The sequence of this T cell receptor (beta chain) was determined in a study of shared clonotypes between healthy human individuals. Study context: A donor's plate count was three for CD4 naive and three for CD4 memory; CD8 naive had two and CD8 memory one.

CD8 cells classed as naive were CD45RO-negative and positively selected for CCR7, excluding terminally differentiated effector memory CD45RA+ cells. Study donors comprised healthy, HIV-negative adults devoid of recent acute infection or vaccination. On this clone itself: Its target is not known.

Sequencing was performed with immunoSEQ multiplex PCR; in TCRdb, only in-frame clones are kept and a portion is missing. This sample has some 580,000 clones, with roughly 98% found just once. Germline V CDR1 and CDR2: SQVTM, ANQGSEA. V was shortened by 4 bases and J by 3 bases, with 6 bases between the two germline ends. This CDR3 is 11 amino acids long. Whole-study results and caveats: In contrast to clonotypes shared by all four donors, non-shared clonotypes had lower generation probabilities. The naive CD4 repertoires of a few donors were compared, and about 5% of clonotypes were shared.

The clonotype comes from a young man in good health. Source material: naive CD8+ T cells sorted from blood. The genes are TRBV29-1 and TRBJ2-5; possibly TRBD1 for D (6 bases). CDR3 DNA: TGCAGCGTTGGGACAGAAGAGACCCAGTACTTC. It encodes CSVGTEETQYF.